The rows below give T cell receptor beta chains drawn from one sample of a study of blood T cells in healthy people across ages. TCRdb re-called the 5' RACE reads through MiXCR, storing one row per CDR3 protein. The sample holds approximately 810,000 distinct CDR3 sequences; more than 25% are singletons and the top ten take roughly 17%. Sequenced material: blood. These receptors were collected from a woman over 75 in good health. The CDR3 runs from the conserved cysteine through the conserved F or W. Each record gives: CDR3 protein, V gene.

CDR3aa: CASSVPSGTSGGYAYNEQFF
v_gene: TRBV6-2/TRBV6-3

CDR3aa: CASSSGRNTGELFF
v_gene: TRBV5-1

CDR3aa: CASRLSTREGYEQYF
v_gene: TRBV6-7

CDR3aa: CAISDASGASGANVLTF
v_gene: TRBV10-3

CDR3aa: CASSLALISRSYNEQFF
v_gene: TRBV7-2

CDR3aa: CASSPGERGNTIYF
v_gene: TRBV18

CDR3aa: CSARVAGGTEAFF
v_gene: TRBV20-1

CDR3aa: CASSQDQLTGGINEQFF
v_gene: TRBV3-1

CDR3aa: CASSLFGEHEQFF
v_gene: TRBV7-6

CDR3aa: CASSLFGSPNSPLHF
v_gene: TRBV7-2